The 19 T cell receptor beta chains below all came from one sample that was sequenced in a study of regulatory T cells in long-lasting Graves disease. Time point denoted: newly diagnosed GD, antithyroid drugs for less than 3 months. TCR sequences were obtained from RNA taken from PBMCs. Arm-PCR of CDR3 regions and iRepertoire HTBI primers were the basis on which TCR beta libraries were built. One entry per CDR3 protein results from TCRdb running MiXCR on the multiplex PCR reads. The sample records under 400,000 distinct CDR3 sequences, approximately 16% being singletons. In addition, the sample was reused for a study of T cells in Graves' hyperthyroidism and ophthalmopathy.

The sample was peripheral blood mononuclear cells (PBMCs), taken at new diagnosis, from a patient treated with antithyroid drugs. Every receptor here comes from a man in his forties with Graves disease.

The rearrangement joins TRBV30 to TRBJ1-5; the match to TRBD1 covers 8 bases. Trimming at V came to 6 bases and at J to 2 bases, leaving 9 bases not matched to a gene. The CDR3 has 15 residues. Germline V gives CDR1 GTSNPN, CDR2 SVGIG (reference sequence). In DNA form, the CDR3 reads TGTGCCTGTGAGACAGGGGACCCAGGCAATCAGCCCCAGCATTTT. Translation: CACETGDPGNQPQHF.

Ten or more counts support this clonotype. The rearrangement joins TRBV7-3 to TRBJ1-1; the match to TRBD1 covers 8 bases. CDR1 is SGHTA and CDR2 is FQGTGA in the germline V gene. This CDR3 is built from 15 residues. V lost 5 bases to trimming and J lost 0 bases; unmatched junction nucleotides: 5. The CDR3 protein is CASSRDRQMNTEAFF. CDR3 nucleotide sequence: TGTGCCAGCAGCCGGGACAGGCAAATGAACACTGAAGCTTTCTTT.

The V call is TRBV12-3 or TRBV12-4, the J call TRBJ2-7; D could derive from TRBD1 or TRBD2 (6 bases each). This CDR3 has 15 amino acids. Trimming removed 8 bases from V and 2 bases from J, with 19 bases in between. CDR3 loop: CASARGGGDTYEQYF. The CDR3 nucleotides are TGTGCCAGCGCAAGAGGTGGCGGGGACACCTACGAGCAGTACTTC.

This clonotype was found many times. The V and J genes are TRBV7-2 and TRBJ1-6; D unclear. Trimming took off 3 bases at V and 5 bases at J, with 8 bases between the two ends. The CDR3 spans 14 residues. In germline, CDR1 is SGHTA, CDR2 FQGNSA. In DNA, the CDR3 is TGTGCCAGCAGCTTCCGGGAAAATAATTCACCCCTCCACTTT. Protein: CASSFRENNSPLHF.

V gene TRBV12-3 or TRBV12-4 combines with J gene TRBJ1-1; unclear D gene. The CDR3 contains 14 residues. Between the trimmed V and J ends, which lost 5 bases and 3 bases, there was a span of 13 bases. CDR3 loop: CASSRTAIDTEAFF. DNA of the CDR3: TGTGCCAGCAGTCGGACCGCGATCGACACTGAAGCTTTCTTT.

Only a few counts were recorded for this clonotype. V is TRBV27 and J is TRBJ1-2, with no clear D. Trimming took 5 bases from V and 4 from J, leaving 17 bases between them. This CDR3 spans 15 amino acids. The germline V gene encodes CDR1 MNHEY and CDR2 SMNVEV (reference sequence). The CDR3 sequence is CASSLNTAGSYGYTF. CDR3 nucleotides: TGTGCCAGCAGTCTCAACACTGCTGGATCCTATGGCTACACCTTC.

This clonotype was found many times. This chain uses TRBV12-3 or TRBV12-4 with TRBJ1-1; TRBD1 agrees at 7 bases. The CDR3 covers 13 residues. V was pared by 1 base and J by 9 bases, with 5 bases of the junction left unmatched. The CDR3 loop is CASSLVGQYKAFF. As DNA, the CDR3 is TGTGCCAGCAGTTTAGTGGGACAGTACAAAGCTTTCTTT.

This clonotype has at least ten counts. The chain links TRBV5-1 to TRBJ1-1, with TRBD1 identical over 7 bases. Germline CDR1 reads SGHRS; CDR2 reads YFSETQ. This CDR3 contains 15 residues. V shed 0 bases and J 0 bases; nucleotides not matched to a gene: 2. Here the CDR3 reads CASSLGTGLNTEAFF. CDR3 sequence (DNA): TGCGCCAGCAGCTTGGGGACAGGACTGAACACTGAAGCTTTCTTT.

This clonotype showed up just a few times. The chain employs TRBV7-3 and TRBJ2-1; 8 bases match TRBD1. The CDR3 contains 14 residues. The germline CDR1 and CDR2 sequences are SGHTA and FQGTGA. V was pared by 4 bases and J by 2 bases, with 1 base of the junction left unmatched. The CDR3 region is CASSSQGAYNEQFF. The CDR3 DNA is TGTGCCAGCAGCTCACAGGGGGCCTACAATGAGCAGTTCTTC.

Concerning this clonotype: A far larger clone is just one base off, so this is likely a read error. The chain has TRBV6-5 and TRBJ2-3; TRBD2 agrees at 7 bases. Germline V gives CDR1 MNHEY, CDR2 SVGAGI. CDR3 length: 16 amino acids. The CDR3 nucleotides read TGTGCCGGCAGTCGACCTAGCGGACCTAGCACAGATACGCAGTATTTT. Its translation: CAGSRPSGPSTDTQYF.

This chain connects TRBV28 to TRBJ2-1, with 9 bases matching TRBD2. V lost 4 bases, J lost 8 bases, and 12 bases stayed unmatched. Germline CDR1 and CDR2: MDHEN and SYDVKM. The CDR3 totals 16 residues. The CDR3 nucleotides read TGTGCCAGCAGTTCCGAGGCGGGGGGGCTTGGAGATGAGCAGTTCTTC. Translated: CASSSEAGGLGDEQFF.

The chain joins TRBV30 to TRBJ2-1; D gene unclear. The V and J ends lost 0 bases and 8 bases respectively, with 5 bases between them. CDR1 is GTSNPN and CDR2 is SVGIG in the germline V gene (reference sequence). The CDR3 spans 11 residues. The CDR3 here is CAWSVGDEQFF. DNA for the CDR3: TGTGCCTGGAGTGTCGGCGATGAGCAGTTCTTC. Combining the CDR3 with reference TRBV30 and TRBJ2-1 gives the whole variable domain SQTIHQWPATLVQPVGSPLSLECTVEGTSNPNLYWYRQAAGRGLQLLFYSVGIGQISSEVPQNLSASRPQDRQFILSSKKLLLSDSGFYLCAWSVGDEQFFGPGTRLTVL.

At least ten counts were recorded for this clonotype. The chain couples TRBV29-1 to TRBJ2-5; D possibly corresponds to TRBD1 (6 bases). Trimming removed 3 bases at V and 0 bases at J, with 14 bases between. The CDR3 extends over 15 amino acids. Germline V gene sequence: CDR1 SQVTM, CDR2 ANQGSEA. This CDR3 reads CSVDIFWTDQETQYF. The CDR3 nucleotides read TGCAGCGTTGATATATTCTGGACAGACCAAGAGACCCAGTACTTC.

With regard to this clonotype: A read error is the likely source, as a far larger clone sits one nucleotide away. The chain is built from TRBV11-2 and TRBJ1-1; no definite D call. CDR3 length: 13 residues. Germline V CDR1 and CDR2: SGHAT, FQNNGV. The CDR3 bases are TGTGCCAGCAGGTTAGATCCTTACACTGAAGCTTTCTTT. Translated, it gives CASRLDPYTEAFF.

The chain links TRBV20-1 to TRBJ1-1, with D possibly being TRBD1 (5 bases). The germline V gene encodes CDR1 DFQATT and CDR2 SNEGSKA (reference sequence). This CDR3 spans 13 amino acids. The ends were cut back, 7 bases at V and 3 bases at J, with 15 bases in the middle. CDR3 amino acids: CSVGAQGYTEAFF. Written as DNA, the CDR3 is TGCAGTGTGGGTGCGCAGGGTTACACTGAAGCTTTCTTT.

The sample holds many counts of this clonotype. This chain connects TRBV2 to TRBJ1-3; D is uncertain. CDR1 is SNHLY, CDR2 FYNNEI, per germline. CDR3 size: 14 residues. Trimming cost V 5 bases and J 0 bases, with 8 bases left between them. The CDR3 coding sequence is TGTGCCAGCAGTCCCATGCGCTCTGGAAACACCATATATTTT. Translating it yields CASSPMRSGNTIYF. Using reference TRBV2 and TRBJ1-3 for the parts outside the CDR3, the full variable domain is EPEVTQTPSHQVTQMGQEVILRCVPISNHLYFYWYRQILGQKVEFLVSFYNNEISEKSEIFDDQFSVERPDGSNFTLKIRSTKLEDSAMYFCASSPMRSGNTIYFGEGSWLTVV.

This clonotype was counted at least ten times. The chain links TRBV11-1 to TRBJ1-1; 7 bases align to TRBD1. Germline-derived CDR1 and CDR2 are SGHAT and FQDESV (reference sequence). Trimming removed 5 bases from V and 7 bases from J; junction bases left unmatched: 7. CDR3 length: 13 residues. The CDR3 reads CASSPGTAYEAFF. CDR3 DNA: TGTGCCAGCAGCCCCGGGACAGCCTATGAAGCTTTCTTT.

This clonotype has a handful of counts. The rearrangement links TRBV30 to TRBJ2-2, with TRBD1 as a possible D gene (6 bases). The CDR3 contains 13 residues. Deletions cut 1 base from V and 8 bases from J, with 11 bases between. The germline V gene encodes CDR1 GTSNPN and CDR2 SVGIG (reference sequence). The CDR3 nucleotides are TGTGCCTGGAGTGGCCAGGGGAATGGGGAGCTGTTTTTT. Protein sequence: CAWSGQGNGELFF.

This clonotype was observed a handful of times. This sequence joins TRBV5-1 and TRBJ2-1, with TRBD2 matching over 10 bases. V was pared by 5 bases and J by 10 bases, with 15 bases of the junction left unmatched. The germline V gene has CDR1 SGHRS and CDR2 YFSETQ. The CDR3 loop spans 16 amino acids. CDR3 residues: CASSWGTTSGVVEQFF. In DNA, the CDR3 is TGCGCCAGCAGTTGGGGGACTACTAGCGGGGTGGTAGAGCAGTTCTTC.